The 15 T cell receptor beta chains presented below share a single source sample, sequenced in a study of blood T cells in healthy people across ages. It was with a sample-barcoded 5' primer and a J-beta primer mix that a second PCR of roughly 6 to 11 cycles was run. TCRdb reprocessed the 5' RACE reads via MiXCR and lists one record per CDR3 protein. This sample carries approximately 800,000 distinct CDR3 sequences, just over 55% of them seen once, and the ten largest clones take 25% to 30%. Material: blood. The receptors were sampled from a man aged 35 to 55 in good health.

Note on this clonotype: One end of the junction varies from germline; a read error may be responsible. The V call is TRBV7-9, the J call TRBJ2-1, with TRBD2 identical over 8 bases. CDR3 size: 15 residues. The germline V gene has CDR1 SEHNR and CDR2 FQNEAQ (reference sequence). The CDR3 loop reads CASSLSGSTDNEQFF. The CDR3 DNA sequence: TGTGCCAGCAGCTTGAGCGGGAGTACCGACAACGAGCAGTTCTTC.

The CDR3 loop reads CASSLFSTGLRTGYGYTF. In DNA form, the CDR3 reads TGTGCCAGCAGTTTATTTTCAACGGGACTCCGAACGGGCTATGGCTACACCTTC. The J gene is TRBJ1-2, the V gene TRBV28; possibly TRBD1 for D (5 bases). The V gene lost 1 base and the J gene lost 4 bases, with 22 bases spanning the gap. Germline V gene data show CDR1 as MDHEN and CDR2 as SYDVKM. This CDR3 contains 18 residues.

In regard to this clonotype: A much bigger clone sits one base away, suggesting this may be a read error. In nucleotides, the CDR3 is TGCAGCGTTGCGGGGGGGATGAACCAAGAGACCCAGTTCTTC. Protein product: CSVAGGMNQETQFF. The chain carries TRBV29-1 and TRBJ2-5, with TRBD2 matching over 8 bases. The DNA matches TRBJ2-1 better at its end, which makes the J call doubtful. CDR3 length equals 14 residues. Germline CDR1 SQVTM, CDR2 ANQGSEA.

V and J are TRBV10-3 and TRBJ2-1; 10 positions match TRBD2. This CDR3 has 15 residues. J was trimmed by 7 bases and V by 10 bases; bases with no gene match: 13. Germline V CDR1 and CDR2: ENHRY, SYGVKD. CDR3 sequence: CATREAGGPRNEQFF. DNA of the CDR3: TGTGCCACTCGTGAAGCGGGAGGGCCACGGAATGAGCAGTTCTTC.

A few counts support this clonotype. J is TRBJ2-7 and V is TRBV7-9, with 7 positions matching TRBD1. Germline V gene sequence: CDR1 SEHNR, CDR2 FQNEAQ (reference sequence). This CDR3 is built from 15 residues. The V gene end was trimmed by 5 bases and the J gene end by 4 bases; junction bases not matched to a gene: 11. This chain's CDR3 is CASSPRQGKTYEQYF. The CDR3 DNA reads TGTGCCAGCAGCCCCAGACAGGGAAAGACTTACGAGCAGTACTTC.

This chain uses TRBV5-4 with TRBJ2-7; perhaps TRBD1 as D (5 bases). There are 12 residues in the CDR3. V lost 2 bases and J 6 bases, leaving 9 bases between the germline ends. The germline V gene has CDR1 SGHNT and CDR2 YYREEE (reference sequence). The CDR3 reads CASSLGVAEQYF. CDR3 nucleotides: TGTGCCAGCAGCTTAGGGGTAGCCGAGCAGTACTTC.

The genes are TRBV7-3 and TRBJ2-3; 8 positions agree with TRBD2. Germline assignment: CDR1 SGHTA and CDR2 FQGTGA. Trimming took 1 base from V and 6 from J; bases not matched to a gene: 6. This CDR3 contains 15 residues. The CDR3 nucleotides are TGTGCCAGCAGCTTAATGGGACTAGTTCAGGATACGCAGTATTTT. This encodes CASSLMGLVQDTQYF.

The chain's CDR3 is CASSQFIANQPQHF. CDR3 sequence (DNA): TGCGCCAGCAGCCAATTTATCGCTAATCAGCCCCAGCATTTT. V usage is TRBV4-3 and J usage is TRBJ1-5; D ambiguous. The length of the CDR3 is 14 residues. Trimming pared 2 bases from V and 4 bases from J, leaving 9 bases between. Germline V gives CDR1 LGHNA, CDR2 YSLEER.

To note about this clonotype: The junction differs from germline at one of its ends, possibly a read error. This chain joins TRBV15 and TRBJ2-1; TRBD2 might be the D (6 bases). This CDR3 contains 15 residues. Germline V gives CDR1 LNHNV, CDR2 YYDKDF (reference sequence). DNA for the CDR3: TGTGCCATCAGCCCCGGGGTTAGCGGTTACAATGAGCAGTTCTTC. Translated: CAISPGVSGYNEQFF.

This clonotype was counted only a few times. The rearrangement joins TRBV28 to TRBJ2-7, with 10 bases that match TRBD2. The CDR3 extends over 15 amino acids. Germline trimming cut 6 bases from V and 6 bases from J; bases unmatched to any gene: 11. CDR1 is MDHEN and CDR2 is SYDVKM in the germline V gene. This chain's CDR3 is CASRLGGLASTEQYF. CDR3 DNA: TGTGCCAGCAGGCTAGGGGGACTAGCGTCGACCGAGCAGTACTTC.

This clonotype was seen a handful of times. This chain joins TRBV4-1 and TRBJ2-7, with D possibly being TRBD1 or TRBD2 (5 bases each). Trimming removed 2 bases from V and 2 bases from J, with 10 bases in between. The CDR3 is 14 residues long. Germline V gene data show CDR1 as MGHRA and CDR2 as YSYEKL. The DNA for the CDR3 is TGCGCCAGCAGCCAAAGGGACGGACCCTACGAGCAGTACTTC. Encoded protein: CASSQRDGPYEQYF.

This clonotype was observed a few times. CDR3 residues: CSANLLAGSYEQYF. The CDR3 nucleotides read TGCAGTGCTAACCTACTAGCGGGGTCATACGAGCAGTACTTC. The rearrangement links TRBV20-1 to TRBJ2-5, with 10 nucleotides matching TRBD2. The J call is uncertain, as TRBJ2-7 better fits the DNA end. Germline-derived CDR1 and CDR2 are DFQATT and SNEGSKA (reference sequence). The CDR3 runs 14 residues.

This clonotype was observed a few times. One end of the junction varies from germline; a read error may be responsible. The gene calls are TRBV7-2 and TRBJ2-7; D is possibly TRBD1 (6 bases). The CDR3 length is 12 residues. The germline V gene has CDR1 SGHTA and CDR2 FQGNSA. The CDR3 nucleotides are TGTGCCAGCAGATTAGGGGGCTACGAGCAGTACTTC. Translation gives CASRLGGYEQYF.

This clonotype was recorded a few times. The rearrangement joins TRBV15 to TRBJ1-4, with D hard to call. The CDR3 loop spans 17 amino acids. V dropped 0 bases and J dropped 0 bases, with 11 bases sitting between them. Germline CDR1 reads LNHNV; CDR2 reads YYDKDF (reference sequence). CDR3 nucleotide sequence: TGTGCCACCAGCAGAGAGTCCCTGGATGCAACTAATGAAAAACTGTTTTTT. It translates to CATSRESLDATNEKLFF.

This chain uses TRBV5-1 with TRBJ2-3; the match to TRBD1 covers 7 bases. Trimming at V came to 0 bases and at J to 1 base, leaving 5 bases not matched to a gene. The CDR3 spans 16 residues. CDR1 and CDR2 from the germline V gene are SGHRS and YFSETQ. CDR3 loop: CASSLESRGRTDTQYF. CDR3 nucleotides: TGCGCCAGCAGCTTGGAATCTAGGGGGCGCACAGATACGCAGTATTTT.